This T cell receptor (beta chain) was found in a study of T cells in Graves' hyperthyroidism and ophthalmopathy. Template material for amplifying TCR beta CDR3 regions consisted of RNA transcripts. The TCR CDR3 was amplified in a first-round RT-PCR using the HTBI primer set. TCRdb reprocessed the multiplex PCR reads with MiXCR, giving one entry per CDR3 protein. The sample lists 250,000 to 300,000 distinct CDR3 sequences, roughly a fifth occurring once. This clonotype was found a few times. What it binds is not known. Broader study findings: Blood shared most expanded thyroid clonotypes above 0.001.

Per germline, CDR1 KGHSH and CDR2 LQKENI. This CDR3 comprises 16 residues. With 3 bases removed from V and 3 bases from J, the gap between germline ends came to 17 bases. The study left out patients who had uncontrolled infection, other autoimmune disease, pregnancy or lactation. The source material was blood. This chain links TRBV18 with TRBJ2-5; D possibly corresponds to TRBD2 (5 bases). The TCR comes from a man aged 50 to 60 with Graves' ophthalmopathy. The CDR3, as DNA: TGTGCCAGCTCACCTCAGATGGCGGCGGGCAAAGAGACCCAGTACTTC. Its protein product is CASSPQMAAGKETQYF.